Listed below are T cell receptor beta chains from one sample, sequenced in a study of cytomegalovirus exposure and HLA in healthy donors. The table came from immunoSEQ multiplex PCR; TCRdb's copy has only in-frame clones and leaves some out. The data show 150,000 to 200,000 clones, approximately 79% seen once. Sequenced sample: PBMCs. Receptor source: a middle-aged man in good health and CMV-seronegative. CDR3s include the opening cysteine and the closing phenylalanine or tryptophan. Each record gives: D gene, clone size, V gene, J gene, CDR3 DNA, CDR3 protein. The D gene is left open where the match is weak. Clone size appears in some rows only: once, few, many, or a class for an expanded clone.

D: -; size: -; V: TRBV6-5; J: TRBJ2-5; DNA: TGTGCCAGCAGTTATCTGGGGAGGGAGACCCAGTACTTC; CDR3: CASSYLGRETQYF
D: TRBD1; size: -; V: TRBV28; J: TRBJ1-5; DNA: TGTGCCAGCGAACAGGGGTATCAGCCCCAGCATTTT; CDR3: CASEQGYQPQHF
D: TRBD1; size: -; V: TRBV28; J: TRBJ2-6; DNA: TGTGCCAGCAGTTTCCCGGGACAGATCTCTGGGGCCAACGTCCTGACTTTC; CDR3: CASSFPGQISGANVLTF
D: -; size: -; V: TRBV6-1; J: TRBJ1-2; DNA: TGTGCCAGCAAGGAGCACTATGGCTACACCTTC; CDR3: CASKEHYGYTF
D: -; size: -; V: TRBV19; J: TRBJ2-7; DNA: TGTGCCAGTAGCCCCAGGGTGGGCGAGCAGTACTTC; CDR3: CASSPRVGEQYF
D: TRBD2; size: -; V: TRBV19; J: TRBJ2-2; DNA: TGTGCCAGTAGGACTAGCGGGAGGAACACCGGGGAGCTGTTTTTT; CDR3: CASRTSGRNTGELFF
D: -; size: -; V: TRBV5-1; J: TRBJ1-1; DNA: TGCGCCAGCAGCGGACAGAACACTGAAGCTTTCTTT; CDR3: CASSGQNTEAFF
D: TRBD2; size: once; V: TRBV7-9; J: TRBJ2-6; DNA: TGTGCCAGCAGCCCTCTTAAGAGGGGAGGGGACCGGTCCAACGTCCTGACTTTC; CDR3: CASSPLKRGGDRSNVLTF
D: -; size: -; V: TRBV19; J: TRBJ1-1; DNA: TGTGCCAGTAGTATATTTACGGGCACTGAAGCTTTCTTT; CDR3: CASSIFTGTEAFF
D: TRBD1; size: -; V: TRBV23-1; J: TRBJ2-2; DNA: TGCGCCAGCAGTTCACCGAGGGACAGCTACACCGGGGAGCTGTTTTTT; CDR3: CASSSPRDSYTGELFF
D: TRBD1; size: -; V: TRBV10-1; J: TRBJ2-2; DNA: TGCGCCAGCAGTGAAATGGGACAGGGGTTAGCGAACACCGGGGAGCTGTTTTTT; CDR3: CASSEMGQGLANTGELFF
D: -; size: -; V: TRBV5-1; J: TRBJ1-3; DNA: TGCGCCAGCCGAAACCGGGACACCATATATTTT; CDR3: CASRNRDTIYF
D: TRBD1; size: -; V: TRBV7-9; J: TRBJ1-1; DNA: TGTGCCAGCAGCAGAGGACAGGCAAACACTGAAGCTTTCTTT; CDR3: CASSRGQANTEAFF
D: -; size: -; V: TRBV14; J: TRBJ1-1; DNA: TGTGCCAGCAGCCAAGTAGGGGAAGGTACTGAAGCTTTCTTT; CDR3: CASSQVGEGTEAFF
D: -; size: -; V: TRBV9; J: TRBJ1-3; DNA: TGTGCCAGCAGCGTAGCGCAGGGTGGAAACACCATATATTTT; CDR3: CASSVAQGGNTIYF
D: TRBD2; size: -; V: TRBV27; J: TRBJ2-1; DNA: TGTGCCAGCAGTCTTACCGGGACTAGCGTCTACAATGAGCAGTTCTTC; CDR3: CASSLTGTSVYNEQFF
D: TRBD2; size: -; V: TRBV7-9; J: TRBJ2-7; DNA: TGTGCCAGCAGCCCACAGACGTGGACTAGCGGGACCTACGAGCAGTACTTC; CDR3: CASSPQTWTSGTYEQYF
D: TRBD2; size: -; V: TRBV5-1; J: TRBJ2-5; DNA: TGCGCCAGCAGCTTGGGGGGGACTAGCGGTGAAGAGACCCAGTACTTC; CDR3: CASSLGGTSGEETQYF
D: -; size: once; V: TRBV28; J: TRBJ1-2; DNA: TGTGCCAGCAGACGTCCGGTGGGGGGCTATGGCTACACCTTC; CDR3: CASRRPVGGYGYTF
D: -; size: -; V: TRBV9; J: TRBJ2-1; DNA: TGTGCCAGCAGCGTAGGTAGCCACAATGAGCAGTTCTTC; CDR3: CASSVGSHNEQFF
D: TRBD2; size: -; V: TRBV28; J: TRBJ2-1; DNA: TGTGCCACACTGAATAGCGGGAACAATGAGCAGTTCTTC; CDR3: CATLNSGNNEQFF
D: -; size: -; V: TRBV18; J: TRBJ1-5; DNA: TGTGCCAGCTCACCTCTCGGGGGGGAGTACAATCAGCCCCAGCATTTT; CDR3: CASSPLGGEYNQPQHF
D: -; size: -; V: TRBV4-3; J: TRBJ2-5; DNA: TGCGCCAGCAGCCAAGATCTACAGCGGGAGACCCAGTACTTC; CDR3: CASSQDLQRETQYF
D: -; size: -; V: TRBV6-1; J: TRBJ2-7; DNA: TGTGCCAGCAGTGATAAGGCTAGCTCGGTCGAGCAGTACTTC; CDR3: CASSDKASSVEQYF
D: -; size: few; V: TRBV19; J: TRBJ1-5; DNA: TGTGCCAGTGGAATTCGGGGTCAGCCCCAGCATTTT; CDR3: CASGIRGQPQHF
D: TRBD1; size: -; V: TRBV19; J: TRBJ2-5; DNA: TGTGCCAGTAGTACAGGGGGCTGGCAAGAGACCCAGTACTTC; CDR3: CASSTGGWQETQYF
D: -; size: -; V: TRBV7-6; J: TRBJ2-3; DNA: TGTGCCAGCAGCCTAAACCCCACAGATACGCAGTATTTT; CDR3: CASSLNPTDTQYF
D: TRBD2; size: -; V: TRBV5-4; J: TRBJ2-7; DNA: TGTGCCAGCAGCCCACTAGCGGGAGGGTACGAGCAGTACTTC; CDR3: CASSPLAGGYEQYF